The clone carrying this T cell receptor beta chain was seen at least ten times. V lost 6 bases and J lost 6; bases outside the gene matches: 5. CDR3 length equals 14 residues. Germline CDR1 and CDR2: DFQATT and SNEGSKA (reference sequence). This sample stems from a study of CD8 T cells in ankylosing spondylitis. Each CDR3 protein gets one entry after TCRdb re-called the 5' RACE reads with MiXCR. The sample has some 130,000 distinct CDR3 sequences, approximately 10% seen once. This chain connects TRBV20-1 to TRBJ2-2, with 12 positions matching TRBD2. The sequence came from a female donor with ankylosing spondylitis or in good health (not recorded which). Input material: blood, either unsorted or a sorted T cell fraction (not recorded which). In DNA form, the CDR3 reads TGCAGTGCGCTTCGGACTAGCGGGGCCGGGGAGCTGTTTTTT. Its translation: CSALRTSGAGELFF.